The clone carrying this TCR beta chain was observed at least ten times. Template material for amplifying TCR beta CDR3 regions consisted of RNA transcripts. A set of HTBI primers served as the primers for a first-round RT-PCR of the TCR CDR3. TCRdb itself ran the multiplex PCR reads through MiXCR, one entry per CDR3 protein. The sample includes 250,000 or so distinct CDR3 sequences, 16% seen only once; the top ten take about 29%. These data are taken from a study of T cells in Graves' hyperthyroidism and ophthalmopathy. Uncontrolled infection, other autoimmune disease, pregnancy or lactation disqualified patients from enrolment. Clinical symptoms, serum thyroxine and TRAb, thyroid ultrasound and orbital computed tomography together formed the diagnostic basis. Germline CDR1 is GTSNPN and CDR2 is SVGIG (reference sequence). With 1 base removed from V and 6 bases from J, the gap between germline ends came to 14 bases. CDR3 length equals 14 residues.

The sample consisted of blood. V gene TRBV30 combines with J gene TRBJ2-3; perhaps D is TRBD1 or TRBD2 (5 bases each). The sequence came from a woman younger than 35 with Graves' ophthalmopathy. CDR3 amino acids: CAWSGMGREDTQYF. CDR3 sequence (DNA): TGTGCCTGGAGTGGGATGGGCAGGGAGGATACGCAGTATTTT.